The 15 T cell receptor beta chains reported below all come from one sample, sequenced in a study of blood T cell repertoires in COVID-19. The repertoire was sequenced with immunoSEQ multiplex PCR; TCRdb's copy has only in-frame clones and lacks some. Of 55,000 to 75,000 clones listed, about nine tenths are singletons. Specimen: peripheral blood. The receptors were gathered from a man in his fifties with active COVID-19.

This chain connects TRBV6-5 to TRBJ2-1, with TRBD2 matching 8 bases. Germline V gene sequence: CDR1 MNHEY, CDR2 SVGAGI. The length of the CDR3 is 15 residues. Trimming at V came to 4 bases and at J to 9 bases, leaving 11 bases not matched to a gene. The CDR3 bases are TGTGCCAGCAGTTTCCGGGCTAGCGGGCACGTTGAGCAGTTCTTC. As protein: CASSFRASGHVEQFF.

V usage is TRBV6-5 and J usage is TRBJ2-3, with a tentative D call TRBD1 (6 bases). V gave up 6 bases and J gave up 4 bases, with 11 bases separating them. Germline V CDR1 and CDR2: MNHEY, SVGAGI. This CDR3 region has 13 residues. CDR3 sequence reads: CASRIQGPDTQYF. The CDR3 DNA follows: TGTGCCAGCAGGATCCAGGGGCCAGATACGCAGTATTTT.

This clone has a single count. The V and J genes are TRBV9 and TRBJ2-3; TRBD2 aligns across 8 bases. Germline lookup yields CDR1 SGDLS and CDR2 YYNGEE. The CDR3 runs 17 residues. With V trimmed by 0 bases and J by 5 bases, 11 bases remained unmatched. As DNA, the CDR3 is TGTGCCAGCAGCGTAGACTGGGACGGGGGGGCAGGAGATACGCAGTATTTT. Residues: CASSVDWDGGAGDTQYF. The complete variable domain, with remaining parts taken from reference TRBV9 and TRBJ2-3, reads DSGVTQTPKHLITATGQRVTLRCSPRSGDLSVYWYQQSLDQGLQFLIQYYNGEERAKGNILERFSAQQFPDLHSELNLSSLELGDSALYFCASSVDWDGGAGDTQYFGPGTRLTVL.

The chain uses TRBV7-8 and TRBJ1-5; perhaps TRBD1 as D (6 bases). Germline V lookup: CDR1 SGHVS, CDR2 FQNEAQ. The CDR3 loop spans 16 amino acids. V was cut by 5 bases and J by 0 bases, with 14 bases left in between. The CDR3 sequence is CASSRTGMNSNQPQHF. In DNA form, the CDR3 reads TGTGCCAGCAGCCGAACAGGGATGAATAGCAATCAGCCCCAGCATTTT.

The chain has TRBV6-6 and TRBJ1-3, with no clear D. Trimming stripped 7 bases from V and 0 bases from J, with 7 bases between. CDR3 length equals 13 residues. Germline-derived CDR1 and CDR2 are MNHNY and SVGAGI (reference sequence). The CDR3, as DNA: TGTGCCAGCATCGCGTCCTCTGGAAACACCATATATTTT. It translates to CASIASSGNTIYF.

This chain joins TRBV14 and TRBJ2-4, with a weak D call TRBD2 (5 bases). This CDR3 region has 15 residues. The V and J ends lost 1 base and 8 bases respectively, with 15 bases between them. Per germline, CDR1 SGHDN and CDR2 FVKESK. CDR3 loop: CASSQGAIARDIQYF. In DNA, the CDR3 is TGTGCCAGCAGCCAAGGTGCTATAGCGAGGGACATTCAGTACTTC.

This chain connects TRBV5-1 to TRBJ2-3; D is perhaps TRBD1 (5 bases). Germline lookup yields CDR1 SGHRS and CDR2 YFSETQ. Trimming stripped 1 base from V and 4 bases from J, with 13 bases between. The CDR3 sequence is 15 residues long. The DNA for the CDR3 is TGCGCCAGCAGCTTGAGTGGGTTAGGGGCAGATACGCAGTATTTT. Its translation is CASSLSGLGADTQYF.

The V call is TRBV7-9, the J call TRBJ2-7, with 10 bases that match TRBD1. Germline V lookup: CDR1 SEHNR, CDR2 FQNEAQ (reference sequence). The CDR3 totals 15 residues. The junction had 10 bases not matched to a gene; V was cut back by 5 bases and J by 6 bases. The CDR3 DNA sequence: TGTGCCAGCAGCCTCGGACAGGGGGTCCCCAGCGAGCAGTACTTC. Protein: CASSLGQGVPSEQYF.

The chain links TRBV11-2 to TRBJ1-2; no clear D. The V end lost 6 bases, the J end lost 6 bases, and 20 bases lay between the germline ends. Per the germline V gene, CDR1 is SGHAT and CDR2 is FQNNGV. This CDR3 has 15 residues. Here the CDR3 DNA reads TGTGCCAGCAGTCTCACATGGAGGGTGACGGATGGCTACACCTTC. It is translated as CASSLTWRVTDGYTF.

The chain is built from TRBV3-1 (or the pseudogene TRBV3-2) and TRBJ2-5, with unresolved D. Germline lookup yields CDR1 LGHDT and CDR2 YNNKEL (reference sequence). This CDR3 region has 16 residues. The V gene lost 0 bases and the J gene lost 1 base, with 12 bases spanning the gap. Here the CDR3 DNA reads TGTGCCAGCAGCCAAGAACGGGTAGCTGGCCAAGAGACCCAGTACTTC. Translation: CASSQERVAGQETQYF.

This chain links TRBV21-1 with TRBJ2-3; the D call of TRBD2 is as the table states it, not checked on the DNA. TRBV21-1 is a recognized pseudogene. The CDR3 extends over 16 amino acids. DNA for the CDR3: TGTGCCAGCACCCTTAAGAGGGGGGGGGTTCCAGATACGCAGTATTTT. This sequence encodes CASTLKRGGVPDTQYF.

The V and J genes are TRBV7-9 and TRBJ1-3; D may be TRBD1 (5 bases). Trimming took 5 bases from V and 0 from J, leaving 17 bases between them. Germline lookup yields CDR1 SEHNR and CDR2 FQNEAQ (reference sequence). The CDR3 length is 17 residues. The CDR3 protein is CASSPVGGASSGNTIYF. CDR3 sequence (DNA): TGTGCCAGCAGCCCGGTTGGCGGGGCCAGCTCTGGAAACACCATATATTTT.

The J gene is TRBJ1-1, the V gene TRBV5-8, with no clear D. The CDR3 runs 13 residues. Per the germline V gene, CDR1 is SGHTS and CDR2 is YDEGEE. The ends were cut back, 0 bases at V and 2 bases at J, with 5 bases in the middle. CDR3 in amino acids: CASSLARNTEAFF. The CDR3 nucleotides read TGTGCCAGCAGCTTGGCCAGAAACACTGAAGCTTTCTTT.

This clone was seen only a few times. The CDR3 DNA reads TGTGCCAGTAGTCCGACAGGGACTAATCAGCCCCAGCATTTT. Translation: CASSPTGTNQPQHF. The V gene is TRBV19, the J gene TRBJ1-5, with TRBD1 matching 7 bases. Germline trimming cut 5 bases from V and 4 bases from J; bases unmatched to any gene: 5. The CDR3 spans 14 residues. Looked up from germline, CDR1 is LNHDA and CDR2 is SQIVND (reference sequence).

CDR3 sequence reads: CASSYVTVASVEQYF. CDR3 nucleotides: TGTGCCAGCAGTTACGTGACAGTTGCTTCCGTCGAGCAGTACTTC. The chain is built from TRBV6-6 and TRBJ2-7, with D possibly being TRBD1 (5 bases). CDR1 is MNHNY and CDR2 is SVGAGI in the germline V gene (reference sequence). CDR3 length: 15 amino acids. V was trimmed by 2 bases and J by 6 bases, leaving 17 bases between them.